Listed below are T cell receptor beta chains from one sample, sequenced in a study of cytotoxic CD8 clonotypes in ibrutinib-treated CLL. The assay was immunoSEQ multiplex PCR, and TCRdb's table has in-frame clones only and misses some. The top ten clones hold 25% to 35% of a sample with 130,000 or so clones, approximately 75% of them seen once. The sample consisted of PBMCs, taken after 12 months of ibrutinib treatment. The source of these receptors is a human donor with chronic lymphocytic leukemia. The CDR3 runs from the conserved cysteine through the conserved F or W. D genes are given only for firm matches. Not all rows give a size; the values are once, few, many and, for expanded clones, a class.

d_call j_call clone_size v_call cdr3_nt cdr3_aa
- TRBJ1-5 - TRBV18 TGTGCCAGCTCAGCAACACCGGGCCCTAATCAGCCCCAGCATTTT CASSATPGPNQPQHF
- TRBJ1-6 - TRBV9 TGTGCCAGCAGCGACCAGGGAAGCAATTCACCCCTCCACTTT CASSDQGSNSPLHF
- TRBJ2-7 few TRBV5-1 TGCGCCAGCAGCTCACAGGGATCAGCTTCCTACGAGCAGTACTTC CASSSQGSASYEQYF
- TRBJ2-3 - TRBV6-5 TGTGCCAGCAGTCCAACAGGAGCTCTAGGGGATACGCAGTATTTT CASSPTGALGDTQYF
TRBD1 TRBJ2-7 - TRBV6-1 TGTGCCAGCAGTGAAATGGGACAGGGGACCTACGAGCAGTACTTC CASSEMGQGTYEQYF
- TRBJ2-7 - TRBV28 TGTGCCAGCAGTTCTCTGGGGCGGGGGCCCTCCTACGAGCAGTACTTC CASSSLGRGPSYEQYF
- TRBJ1-5 - TRBV19 TGTGCCAGTAGTATATTCGGCGACTACAATCAGCCCCAGCATTTT CASSIFGDYNQPQHF
- TRBJ2-2 many TRBV19 TGTGCCAGTAGTCACGGCAGATACACCGGGGAGCTGTTTTTT CASSHGRYTGELFF
- TRBJ2-7 - TRBV13 TGTGCCAGCAGCTTAGGATGGGGGGCGCGATACGAGCAGTACTTC CASSLGWGARYEQYF
- TRBJ1-5 - TRBV4-2 TGTGCCAGCAGCCAAGTTTTAAATCAGCCCCAGCATTTT CASSQVLNQPQHF
TRBD2 TRBJ2-7 - TRBV11-3 TGTGCCAGCAGCTTAACTTTAGCGGGATACTCCTACGAGCAGTACTTC CASSLTLAGYSYEQYF
TRBD1 TRBJ1-1 - TRBV7-3 TGTGCCAGCAGCTTAACGACAGGGGGCCGGACTGAAGCTTTCTTT CASSLTTGGRTEAFF
TRBD2 TRBJ2-7 - TRBV6-5 TGTGCCAGCAGTAGCGGGAGTCTTGTCGAGCAGTACTTC CASSSGSLVEQYF
- TRBJ1-1 few TRBV30 TGTGCCTGGAGTGTCGGTATGACAGGCAAAACTGAAGCTTTCTTT CAWSVGMTGKTEAFF
TRBD1 TRBJ1-2 - TRBV25-1 TGTGCCAGCAGTGAAACCCCGGGACAGGGGGCGAACTATGGCTACACCTTC CASSETPGQGANYGYTF
- TRBJ2-1 - TRBV5-6 TGTGCCAGCAGCTTAGGGGGTCAGGTATACAATGAGCAGTTCTTC CASSLGGQVYNEQFF
- TRBJ1-4 few TRBV5-3 TGTGCCAGAAGCTTGGAGGCAGGTGGGACTAATGAAAAACTGTTTTTT CARSLEAGGTNEKLFF